The 21 T cell receptor beta chains below were found in one sample sequenced in a study of blood T cell repertoires in COVID-19. Clones were read by immunoSEQ multiplex PCR, and TCRdb kept only the in-frame ones, dropping some. The table lists some 290,000 clones, more than 75% of them singletons. Sequenced input: PBMCs or T cells enriched from blood (not recorded which). The receptors derive from a woman aged 40-49 years with acute COVID-19.

The rearrangement uses TRBV7-2 and TRBJ2-3; the D gene is possibly TRBD1 (6 bases). Trimming pared 4 bases from V and 2 bases from J, leaving 13 bases between. The CDR3 has 15 residues. CDR1 is SGHTA and CDR2 is FQGNSA in the germline V gene. Here the CDR3 reads CASSSPGHYTDTQYF. The CDR3 nucleotides are TGTGCCAGCAGCTCGCCGGGACACTACACAGATACGCAGTATTTT.

This sequence joins TRBV27 and TRBJ1-5; D unresolved. The CDR3 length is 16 residues. Germline CDR1 MNHEY, CDR2 SMNVEV (reference sequence). V lost 6 bases and J 0 bases, leaving 15 bases between the germline ends. For the CDR3, the DNA is TGTGCCAGCAGGTTGTCCCGGGGAGATAGCAATCAGCCCCAGCATTTT. This translates into CASRLSRGDSNQPQHF.

CDR3 coding DNA: TGCGCCAGCAGTCAATCGGACAATCCTGGGGCCAACGTCCTGACTTTC. It specifies CASSQSDNPGANVLTF. The gene calls are TRBV23-1 and TRBJ2-6, with D maybe TRBD1 (5 bases). TRBV23-1 is treated as an ORF (open reading frame) with a function not yet certain. Between the trimmed V and J ends, which lost 0 bases and 2 bases, there was a span of 8 bases. The CDR3 contains 16 residues.

The chain couples TRBV5-6 to TRBJ1-1; 9 bases match TRBD1. The trim removed 0 bases at V and 3 bases at J, leaving 9 bases unmatched. The CDR3 extends over 17 amino acids. CDR1 and CDR2 from the germline V gene are SGHDT and YYEEEE. Here the CDR3 reads CASSLVLQGAKDTEAFF. CDR3 nucleotide sequence: TGTGCCAGCAGCTTGGTCCTACAGGGGGCGAAGGACACTGAAGCTTTCTTT.

The table lists this clone with a count of one. CDR3 coding DNA: TGCGCCAGCAGCCGGGGGGAGCGGGAGTCATCCTACGAGCAGTACTTC. Residues: CASSRGERESSYEQYF. The chain combines TRBV4-3 with TRBJ2-7, with TRBD2 matching over 8 bases. J gave up 1 base and V 4 bases, and 9 bases lay outside the gene matches. Germline values: CDR1 LGHNA, CDR2 YSLEER. The CDR3 sequence is 16 residues long.

The chain couples TRBV7-8 to TRBJ2-3, with a tentative D call TRBD1 (5 bases). This CDR3 has 14 residues. Per germline, CDR1 SGHVS and CDR2 FQNEAQ. V lost 3 bases, J lost 2 bases, and 9 bases lay in between. CDR3 amino acids: CASSFWGLTDTQYF. The CDR3 DNA is TGTGCCAGCAGCTTTTGGGGCCTCACAGATACGCAGTATTTT.

This chain uses TRBV28 with TRBJ2-1, with TRBD2 identical over 8 bases. V shed 5 bases and J 6 bases; nucleotides not matched to a gene: 12. The CDR3 consists of 16 residues. Germline V lookup: CDR1 MDHEN, CDR2 SYDVKM. The CDR3, as DNA: TGTGCCAGCAGTACCTGGACCGGGACTAGGCCCAATGAGCAGTTCTTC. Encoded protein: CASSTWTGTRPNEQFF. Using reference TRBV28 and TRBJ2-1 for the parts outside the CDR3, the full variable domain is DVKVTQSSRYLVKRTGEKVFLECVQDMDHENMFWYRQDPGLGLRLIYFSYDVKMKEKGDIPEGYSVSREKKERFSLILESASTNQTSMYLCASSTWTGTRPNEQFFGPGTRLTVL.

This clone was recorded only once. This chain joins TRBV19 and TRBJ1-6; D uncertain. V was pared by 3 bases and J by 5 bases, with 11 bases between. The germline CDR1 and CDR2 sequences are LNHDA and SQIVND (reference sequence). The CDR3 spans 15 residues. CDR3 residues: CASSITAGNNSPLHF. The CDR3 DNA reads TGTGCCAGTAGTATCACGGCAGGAAATAATTCACCCCTCCACTTT.

The chain joins TRBV10-3 to TRBJ1-1, with D maybe TRBD1 (6 bases). The CDR3 covers 14 residues. From germline, CDR1 is ENHRY and CDR2 SYGVKD. V lost 0 bases and J 4 bases, leaving 9 bases between the germline ends. The CDR3 here is CAISESAGVTEAFF. The CDR3 DNA sequence: TGTGCCATCAGTGAGTCGGCAGGGGTCACTGAAGCTTTCTTT.

V and J are TRBV3-1 (or the pseudogene TRBV3-2) and TRBJ1-6, with D uncertain. The CDR3 sequence is 15 residues long. V gave up 2 bases and J gave up 12 bases, with 17 bases separating them. The germline CDR1 and CDR2 sequences are LGHDT and YNNKEL (reference sequence). CDR3 region: CASSQLGGDLRPLHF. The CDR3 DNA is TGTGCCAGCAGCCAACTCGGAGGCGACCTACGACCCCTCCACTTT.

The chain combines TRBV18 with TRBJ2-1; D unresolved. Germline assignment: CDR1 KGHSH and CDR2 LQKENI. Trimming left V 3 bases short and J 2 bases short, with 8 bases between. The CDR3 loop spans 14 amino acids. In DNA form, the CDR3 reads TGTGCCAGCTCACCTCCCGGAGCCTACAATGAGCAGTTCTTC. Translated, it gives CASSPPGAYNEQFF. Looking up the rest from reference TRBV18 and TRBJ2-1 gives the full variable domain: NAGVMQNPRHLVRRRGQEARLRCSPMKGHSHVYWYRQLPEEGLKFMVYLQKENIIDESGMPKERFSAEFPKEGPSILRIQQVVRGDSAAYFCASSPPGAYNEQFFGPGTRLTVL.

This clone showed up just once. The CDR3 region is CASSLGPRTGGTDYGYTF. CDR3 nucleotides: TGTGCCAGCAGTTTAGGGCCTCGGACGGGTGGGACAGACTATGGCTACACCTTC. The chain has TRBV27 and TRBJ1-2; 7 bases align to TRBD1. With V trimmed by 2 bases and J by 3 bases, 15 bases remained unmatched. The CDR3 runs to 18 residues. CDR1 is MNHEY and CDR2 is SMNVEV in the germline V gene (reference sequence).

The rearrangement joins TRBV28 to TRBJ1-5; no reliable D call. The V and J ends lost 5 bases and 2 bases respectively, with 10 bases between them. CDR1 is MDHEN and CDR2 is SYDVKM in the germline V gene. The CDR3 spans 14 residues. In nucleotides, the CDR3 is TGTGCCAGCAGTACAAGGGAGGGCAATCAGCCCCAGCATTTT. This gives the protein CASSTREGNQPQHF.

This chain links TRBV2 with TRBJ1-5; no clear D. Trimming took off 6 bases at V and 0 bases at J, with 3 bases between the two ends. CDR1 and CDR2 from the germline V gene are SNHLY and FYNNEI. There are 12 residues in the CDR3. CDR3 DNA sequence: TGTGCCAGCAGGGCTAGCAATCAGCCCCAGCATTTT. Its protein product is CASRASNQPQHF.

This chain connects TRBV30 to TRBJ1-3; D is uncertain. Germline values: CDR1 GTSNPN, CDR2 SVGIG (reference sequence). The CDR3 has 12 residues. Trimming shortened V by 4 bases and J by 4 bases, and 8 bases separated the two germline ends. The CDR3 nucleotides are TGTGCCTGGATGACACAGGGAAACACCATATATTTT. Translating it yields CAWMTQGNTIYF.

The J gene is TRBJ1-3, the V gene TRBV30, with 7 bases that match TRBD1. J gave up 2 bases and V 1 base, and 5 bases lay outside the gene matches. The CDR3 runs 15 residues. Germline V lookup: CDR1 GTSNPN, CDR2 SVGIG (reference sequence). The CDR3 region has the DNA TGTGCCTGGAGTGCGACAGGGATCCCTGGAAACACCATATATTTT. It is translated as CAWSATGIPGNTIYF.

CDR3 residues: CASSLDRGSGGYTF. The CDR3, as DNA: TGTGCCAGCAGTTTAGACAGGGGCTCCGGTGGCTACACCTTC. The rearrangement links TRBV27 to TRBJ1-2; 8 bases line up with TRBD1. The CDR3 runs 14 residues. Losses at the gene ends were 2 bases for V and 7 bases for J; bases not matched to a gene: 6. Germline V gives CDR1 MNHEY, CDR2 SMNVEV (reference sequence).

The chain couples TRBV12-3 or TRBV12-4 to TRBJ2-7, with D unresolved. Between the trimmed V and J ends, which lost 6 bases and 1 base, there was a span of 10 bases. The CDR3 has 13 residues. The CDR3 reads CASSLRLSYEQYF. DNA of the CDR3: TGTGCCAGCAGCCTCAGACTGTCCTACGAGCAGTACTTC.

The chain links TRBV11-3 to TRBJ2-3, with D perhaps assigned TRBD1 or TRBD2 (6 bases each). Trimming left V 5 bases short and J 4 bases short, with 28 bases between. Germline values: CDR1 SGHNT, CDR2 YENEEA. The CDR3 runs 19 residues. CDR3 sequence reads: CASSVGGKGLRGTPDTQYF. In DNA form, the CDR3 reads TGTGCCAGCAGCGTAGGGGGAAAGGGACTCCGTGGGACCCCAGATACGCAGTATTTT.

The chain couples TRBV29-1 to TRBJ1-1; D remains ambiguous. CDR1 is SQVTM and CDR2 is ANQGSEA in the germline V gene. V was cut by 6 bases and J by 7 bases, with 12 bases left in between. CDR3 length equals 11 residues. This chain's CDR3 is CSVDRGSEAFF. DNA of the CDR3: TGCAGCGTCGATAGAGGCAGTGAAGCTTTCTTT.

The chain carries TRBV4-1 and TRBJ1-4; possibly TRBD1 for D (6 bases). The CDR3 is 16 amino acids. The ends were cut back, 1 base at V and 5 bases at J, with 14 bases in the middle. Germline V CDR1 and CDR2: MGHRA, YSYEKL. CDR3 DNA: TGCGCCAGCAGCCAAGTATCTTGGCAGGGGAATGAAAAACTGTTTTTT. This gives the protein CASSQVSWQGNEKLFF.